This T cell receptor (beta chain) was sequenced during a study of blood T cell repertoires in COVID-19. The overall study: The United States, Italy and Spain were the sources of the acute and convalescent COVID-19 samples. The cDNA or gDNA used as material had been derived from T cells, B-cell-depleted T cells, or PBMCs.

The CDR3 spans 10 residues. The ends were cut back, 6 bases at V and 4 bases at J, with 5 bases in the middle. Germline lookup yields CDR1 DFQATT and CDR2 SNEGSKA (reference sequence). This clone came up once. Per the study methods: It was from reference gene primer amplification that nucleated cell counts were estimated. The assay was immunoSEQ multiplex PCR, and TCRdb's table has in-frame clones only and misses some. V and J calls and clone size come straight from that table; D and trimming were deduced from the DNA. In the table there are approximately 100,000 clones, roughly 91% of which are singletons.

Material: peripheral blood. This sequence was found in a human donor in a cohort sampled during active COVID-19. The chain uses TRBV20-1 and TRBJ2-3; D call uncertain. Here the CDR3 DNA reads TGCAGTGCGTCGGCAGATACGCAGTATTTT. Translation gives CSASADTQYF.